This note documents a single T cell receptor (beta chain) sequence. This CDR3 is 14 amino acids long. V lost 6 bases and J 0 bases, leaving 9 bases between the germline ends. CDR1 MNHEY and CDR2 SVGAGI come from the germline V gene. This sample stems from a study of blood T cell repertoires in COVID-19. The data were produced by immunoSEQ multiplex PCR, yet TCRdb's version contains in-frame clones alone and is incomplete. This table holds about 120,000 clones, around 89% found once. Sequences were obtained from peripheral blood. The TCR originated in a man between 65 and 80 years old with active or convalescent COVID-19. V usage is TRBV6-5 and J usage is TRBJ1-5, with no clear D. CDR3 residues: CASREDLSNQPQHF. The DNA for the CDR3 is TGTGCCAGCAGGGAGGATCTTAGCAATCAGCCCCAGCATTTT.